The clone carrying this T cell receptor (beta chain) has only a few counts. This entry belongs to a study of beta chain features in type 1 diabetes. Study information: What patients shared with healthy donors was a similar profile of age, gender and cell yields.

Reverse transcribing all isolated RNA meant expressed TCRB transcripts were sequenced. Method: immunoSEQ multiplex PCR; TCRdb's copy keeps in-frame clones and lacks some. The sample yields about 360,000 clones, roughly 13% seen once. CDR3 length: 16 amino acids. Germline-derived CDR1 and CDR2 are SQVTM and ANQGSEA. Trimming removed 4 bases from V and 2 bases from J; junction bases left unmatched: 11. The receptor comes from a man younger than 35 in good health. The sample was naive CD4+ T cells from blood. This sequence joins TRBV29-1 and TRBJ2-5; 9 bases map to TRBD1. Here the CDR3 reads CSVGRWTGDFQETQYF. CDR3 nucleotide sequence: TGCAGCGTTGGGCGATGGACAGGGGACTTTCAAGAGACCCAGTACTTC.